The clone carrying this T cell receptor (beta chain) showed up just once. Its antigen is unidentified. The sample originates from a study of cytomegalovirus exposure and HLA in healthy donors. The PCR employed 60 Vbeta primers together with 13 Jbeta primers. Authors' methods: In a later analysis, of around 85 million unique beta chains, roughly 9.9 million appeared in at least two donors. Repertoires were generated with immunoSEQ multiplex PCR, while TCRdb's copy carries only in-frame clones and drops some. That table is the source of V, J and clone size, and D and trimming were worked out from the DNA. The sample has tens of thousands of clones, 70% to 85% seen once. Study-wide results and caveats: TCR beta sequences reportedly predicted most subjects' HLA-A and HLA-B alleles accurately. Immune exposure information available was restricted to CMV serostatus.

CDR3 length: 16 amino acids. Germline V lookup: CDR1 SNHLY, CDR2 FYNNEI. J gave up 6 bases and V 6 bases, and 14 bases lay outside the gene matches. The sequencing sample was made of PBMCs. This receptor was obtained from a man over 45 in good health and CMV-seronegative. This chain joins TRBV2 and TRBJ2-1; 7 bases agree with TRBD2. The CDR3 region is CASSGHSPREGNEQFF. Written as DNA, the CDR3 is TGTGCCAGCAGCGGGCATAGCCCGAGGGAGGGCAATGAGCAGTTCTTC.